The clone carrying this T cell receptor beta chain has only a few counts. With 0 bases removed from V and 5 bases from J, the gap between germline ends came to 8 bases. The germline gives CDR1 GTSNPN, CDR2 SVGIG (reference sequence). CDR3 length equals 13 residues. The TCR alpha and TCR beta cDNA libraries, bearing sample barcodes and UMIs, were generated by 5'RACE using constant-segment primers. One entry per CDR3 protein, called by TCRdb with MiXCR from the 5' RACE reads. This repertoire shows roughly 600,000 distinct CDR3 sequences, about 20% found once; its top ten account for 12%. This specimen belongs to a study of T-cell memory formation after mild COVID-19.

The rearrangement links TRBV30 to TRBJ1-5; D remains unclear. The specimen was PBMCs or a T cell subset sorted from them (not recorded which). The TCR sequence derives from an adult woman who had mild COVID-19 (a few samples of this study predate the infection). Cell type and time point are not known. CDR3 protein: CAWSVGIYQPQHF. CDR3 bases: TGTGCCTGGAGTGTGGGCATCTATCAGCCCCAGCATTTT.